The 9 T cell receptor beta chains in this list originate from one sample, sequenced in a study of PD-1 blockade in classical Hodgkin lymphoma. Time point described: cycle 4 day 1 (C4D1), after 6 weeks of nivolumab. All the patients suffered relapse after autologous stem cell transplantation, and brentuximab vedotin exposure differed. This table comes from immunoSEQ multiplex PCR, and its TCRdb copy is limited to in-frame clones, with some not included. The data hold roughly 64,000 clones, with approximately 92% observed a single time. This material consisted of peripheral blood mononuclear cells (PBMCs), taken before the fourth cycle of nivolumab. Receptor source: a human donor with classical Hodgkin lymphoma.

This rearrangement joins TRBV9 to TRBJ2-2, with TRBD1 identical over 9 bases. This CDR3 is 17 amino acids long. The germline CDR1 and CDR2 sequences are SGDLS and YYNGEE. V was pared by 3 bases and J by 2 bases, with 8 bases of the junction left unmatched. Here the CDR3 reads CASSGGQGSDNTGELFF. CDR3 DNA: TGTGCCAGCAGCGGGGGACAGGGATCGGATAACACCGGGGAGCTGTTTTTT. The full variable domain, completed using reference TRBV9 and TRBJ2-2, is DSGVTQTPKHLITATGQRVTLRCSPRSGDLSVYWYQQSLDQGLQFLIQYYNGEERAKGNILERFSAQQFPDLHSELNLSSLELGDSALYFCASSGGQGSDNTGELFFGEGSRLTVL.

V usage is TRBV6-1 and J usage is TRBJ1-5; no definite D call. The length of the CDR3 is 14 residues. The germline gives CDR1 MNHNS, CDR2 SASEGT. Trimming left V 2 bases short and J 4 bases short, with 9 bases between. The CDR3: CASSEQLGNQPQHF. The CDR3 nucleotides read TGTGCCAGCAGTGAACAGTTGGGGAATCAGCCCCAGCATTTT.

The chain couples TRBV5-5 to TRBJ1-4; perhaps TRBD1 as D (6 bases). The CDR3 covers 15 residues. The germline gives CDR1 SGHKS, CDR2 YYEKEE (reference sequence). Between the trimmed V and J ends, which lost 5 bases and 3 bases, there was a span of 14 bases. CDR3 sequence: CASRYSGTPNEKLFF. CDR3 in DNA: TGTGCCAGCAGGTACTCCGGGACACCTAATGAAAAACTGTTTTTT.

The chain is built from TRBV28 and TRBJ1-2, with D possibly matching TRBD1 (5 bases). Germline values: CDR1 MDHEN, CDR2 SYDVKM. With 5 bases removed from V and 4 bases from J, the gap between germline ends came to 11 bases. This CDR3 contains 13 residues. CDR3 residues: CASSDSDVYGYTF. In nucleotides, the CDR3 is TGTGCCAGCAGTGACAGCGACGTCTATGGCTACACCTTC.

V gene TRBV28 combines with J gene TRBJ1-4, with D possibly matching TRBD1 (6 bases). The CDR3 covers 14 residues. Germline assignment: CDR1 MDHEN and CDR2 SYDVKM. Between the trimmed V and J ends, which lost 6 bases and 6 bases, there was a span of 14 bases. CDR3 sequence reads: CASSFYRVYEKLFF. The DNA of the CDR3 is TGTGCCAGCAGCTTTTACAGGGTCTATGAAAAACTGTTTTTT.

Regarding this clone: The same CDR3 arises from other DNA sequences in this sample as well. J is TRBJ2-5 and V is TRBV28, with D unclear. This CDR3 is 13 amino acids long. V was pared by 5 bases and J by 1 base, with 8 bases between. Germline CDR1 and CDR2: MDHEN and SYDVKM. The CDR3 bases are TGTGCCAGCAGTCGGACGGCCCAAGAGACCCAGTACTTC. This translates into CASSRTAQETQYF.

This chain links TRBV11-2 with TRBJ2-7; TRBD1 matches at 12 bases. Per germline, CDR1 SGHAT and CDR2 FQNNGV. There are 15 residues in the CDR3. Trimming took 2 bases from V and 6 from J; bases not matched to a gene: 5. In DNA form, the CDR3 reads TGTGCCAGCAGCTTATGGGACAGGGGGCGAACCGAGCAGTACTTC. Translated, it gives CASSLWDRGRTEQYF.

The V call is TRBV7-2, the J call TRBJ2-7; 9 nucleotides line up with TRBD2. This CDR3 region has 16 residues. With 1 base clipped from V and 9 bases from J, the junction kept 13 bases outside the gene matches. Germline V gives CDR1 SGHTA, CDR2 FQGNSA. This CDR3 reads CASSLGAASGKRPQYF. CDR3 DNA sequence: TGTGCCAGCAGCTTAGGCGCGGCTAGCGGGAAACGACCGCAGTACTTC.

This chain connects TRBV6-1 to TRBJ2-5; D is undetermined. The tail of the sequence fits TRBJ2-7 better, so the J call may be wrong. The germline CDR1 and CDR2 sequences are MNHNS and SASEGT. The CDR3 has 12 amino acids. The CDR3 bases are TGTGCCAGCAGTGAATTGGGTTACGAGCAGTACTTC. It yields the protein CASSELGYEQYF.